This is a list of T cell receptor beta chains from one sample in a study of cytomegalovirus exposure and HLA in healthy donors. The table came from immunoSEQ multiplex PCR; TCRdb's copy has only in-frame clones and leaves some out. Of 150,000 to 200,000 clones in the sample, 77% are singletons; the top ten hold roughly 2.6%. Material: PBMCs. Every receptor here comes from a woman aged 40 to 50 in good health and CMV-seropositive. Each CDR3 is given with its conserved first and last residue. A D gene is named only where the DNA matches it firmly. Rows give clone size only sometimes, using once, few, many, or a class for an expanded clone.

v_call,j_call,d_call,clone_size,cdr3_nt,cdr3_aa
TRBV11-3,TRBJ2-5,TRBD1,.,TGTGCCAGCAGCAAACAGGGGGAAGAGACCCAGTACTTC,CASSKQGEETQYF
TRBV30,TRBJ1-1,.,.,TGTGCCTGGAGTGTAGGATGGAGCACTGAAGCTTTCTTT,CAWSVGWSTEAFF
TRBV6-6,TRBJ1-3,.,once,TGTGCCAGCAGTTCCGGGTCCACGGGAGCTGGAAACACCATATATTTT,CASSSGSTGAGNTIYF
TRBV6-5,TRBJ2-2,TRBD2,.,TGTGCCAGCAGGGGGACTAGCGGGTTGACCGGGGAGCTGTTTTTT,CASRGTSGLTGELFF
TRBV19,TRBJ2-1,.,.,TGTGCCAGTAGTATAGGGAGGGGGCCGTATGAGCAGTTCTTC,CASSIGRGPYEQFF
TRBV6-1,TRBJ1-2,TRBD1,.,TGTGCCAGCAGACAGGGGGCTACTAACTATGGCTACACCTTC,CASRQGATNYGYTF
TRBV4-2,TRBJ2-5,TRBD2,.,TGTGCCAGCAGCCCCCTCCTAACGGGGGGAGGGAAGACCCAGTACTTC,CASSPLLTGGGKTQYF
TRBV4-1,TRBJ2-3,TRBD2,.,TGCGCCAGCAGCCAGAGGGAATTTCGAGGGAGCGGGGGGATAAGCGATACGCAGTATTTT,CASSQREFRGSGGISDTQYF
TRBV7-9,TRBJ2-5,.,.,TGTGCCAGCAGCCTCGAGGAGTCGACCCAGTACTTC,CASSLEESTQYF
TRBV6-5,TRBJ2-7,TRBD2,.,TGTGCCAGCAGTTACTTCGGCGGGAGGGGGGGGGACGAGCAGTACTTC,CASSYFGGRGGDEQYF
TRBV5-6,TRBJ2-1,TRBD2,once,TGTGCCAGCAGCGCGCAGCGGGGGGGCGCCTACAATGAGCAGTTCTTC,CASSAQRGGAYNEQFF